This TCR beta chain was found in a study of Graves' ophthalmopathy and Graves' hyperthyroidism. V was cut by 2 bases and J by 7 bases, with 14 bases left in between. The CDR3 covers 13 residues. The V gene's germline CDR1 is DFQATT and CDR2 SNEGSKA (reference sequence). This clonotype has a handful of counts. RNA transcripts served as template for amplifying TCR beta CDR3 sequences. A first-round RT-PCR used HTBI primers, followed by a second-round multiplex PCR. TCRdb used MiXCR to reprocess the multiplex PCR reads, holding one entry per CDR3 protein. Seen here are some 750,000 distinct CDR3 sequences, 35% to 50% observed once, and the top ten hold 35% to 55%.

The rearrangement links TRBV20-1 to TRBJ1-2, with a tentative D call TRBD1 (5 bases). Material for sequencing was peripheral blood. This sequence originates from an adult man with Graves' ophthalmopathy. The CDR3 region is CSARSGGSGGYTF. The CDR3 nucleotides are TGCAGTGCTAGATCGGGGGGGTCCGGTGGCTACACCTTC.